The 19 T cell receptor beta chains in this list originate from one sample, sequenced in a study of shared clonotypes between healthy human individuals. Assay used: immunoSEQ multiplex PCR; TCRdb lists only in-frame clones, some missing. The sample lists 400,000 to 600,000 clones, 95% to 96% occurring once. Sequenced: naive CD4+ T cells sorted from blood. Subset meaning: CD45RA+ positively selected. The receptors were gathered from a woman under 40 in good health.

This clone is a singleton in its sample. The chain uses TRBV7-2 and TRBJ2-7, with D tentatively TRBD2 (7 bases). There are 15 residues in the CDR3. The V gene lost 5 bases and the J gene lost 3 bases, with 17 bases spanning the gap. Germline lookup yields CDR1 SGHTA and CDR2 FQGNSA. CDR3 DNA: TGTGCCAGCAGCCTAGGAGCGGGACACGTCTACGAGCAGTACTTC. This sequence encodes CASSLGAGHVYEQYF. Supplemented by reference TRBV7-2 and TRBJ2-7, the full variable domain reads GAGVSQSPSNKVTEKGKDVELRCDPISGHTALYWYRQSLGQGLEFLIYFQGNSAPDKSGLPSDRFSAERTGGSVSTLTIQRTQQEDSAVYLCASSLGAGHVYEQYFGPGTRLTVT.

The CDR3 here is CASSKGVRHLNTQYF. The CDR3, as DNA: TGTGCCAGCAGCAAAGGGGTTCGACACCTTAATACGCAGTATTTT. V is TRBV21-1 and J is TRBJ2-3; the table's D call of TRBD1 was not tested on the DNA. TRBV21-1 is termed a pseudogene. The CDR3 totals 15 residues.

V is TRBV7-6 and J is TRBJ2-7, with D possibly TRBD2 on 5 matching bases. Germline V gene sequence: CDR1 SGHVS, CDR2 FNYEAQ. V was clipped by 1 base and J by 4 bases, with 14 bases between them. The CDR3 runs to 15 residues. CDR3: CASSLGVGVRYEQYF. CDR3 sequence (DNA): TGTGCCAGCAGCTTAGGGGTGGGAGTGCGGTACGAGCAGTACTTC.

The rearrangement uses TRBV27 and TRBJ1-1, with D unresolved. Germline-derived CDR1 and CDR2 are MNHEY and SMNVEV (reference sequence). The CDR3 loop spans 14 amino acids. V was shortened by 5 bases and J by 3 bases, with 13 bases between the two germline ends. The CDR3 loop is CASSPPNEYTEAFF. CDR3 DNA sequence: TGTGCCAGCAGTCCACCTAACGAGTACACTGAAGCTTTCTTT.

The CDR3 is CASSTTGSGRLGEQYF. The CDR3, as DNA: TGTGCCAGCAGTACGACGGGGAGCGGGAGGCTTGGGGAGCAGTACTTC. The rearrangement links TRBV28 to TRBJ2-7; 9 bases map to TRBD2. V shed 5 bases and J 7 bases; nucleotides not matched to a gene: 15. Germline CDR1 reads MDHEN; CDR2 reads SYDVKM. The CDR3 sequence is 16 residues long.

This clone has only one observation. The V gene is TRBV6-6, the J gene TRBJ2-7, with 9 bases fitting TRBD2. V trimming: 6 bases; J trimming: 3 bases; junction bases outside the gene matches: 6. The germline CDR1 and CDR2 sequences are MNHNY and SVGAGI (reference sequence). CDR3 length equals 14 residues. This chain's CDR3 is CASRDSGRLYEQYF. The CDR3 DNA reads as TGTGCCAGCAGAGATAGCGGGAGACTCTACGAGCAGTACTTC.

The rearrangement links TRBV7-9 to TRBJ2-7; TRBD1 agrees at 7 bases. Looked up from germline, CDR1 is SEHNR and CDR2 is FQNEAQ (reference sequence). With V trimmed by 2 bases and J by 6 bases, 10 bases remained unmatched. This CDR3 contains 15 residues. The CDR3 sequence is CASSLWDSSNREQYF. The CDR3 coding sequence is TGTGCCAGCAGCTTATGGGACAGTAGTAATCGCGAGCAGTACTTC.

The V and J genes are TRBV11-2 and TRBJ1-4, with unresolved D. Germline assignment: CDR1 SGHAT and CDR2 FQNNGV. Trimming left V 6 bases short and J 4 bases short, with 9 bases between. The CDR3 spans 13 residues. The chain's CDR3 is CASSSGLNEKLFF. As DNA, the CDR3 is TGTGCCAGCAGTTCAGGACTTAATGAAAAACTGTTTTTT.

The chain has TRBV28 and TRBJ1-3; D ambiguous. Germline V gene lookup returns CDR1 MDHEN and CDR2 SYDVKM. Trimming stripped 4 bases from V and 0 bases from J, with 7 bases between. The CDR3 is 14 amino acids. CDR3 DNA sequence: TGTGCCAGCAGTTCGGATGGCTCTGGAAACACCATATATTTT. Translation gives CASSSDGSGNTIYF.

The chain employs TRBV11-1 and TRBJ2-2; possibly TRBD1 for D (6 bases). V lost 1 base to trimming and J lost 6 bases, with 15 bases between them. The germline gives CDR1 SGHAT, CDR2 FQDESV (reference sequence). This CDR3 has 16 amino acids. The CDR3 coding sequence is TGTGCCAGCAGCTTAGTCCCTCAAGGACAGTCCGGGGAGCTGTTTTTT. This gives the protein CASSLVPQGQSGELFF.

DNA of the CDR3: TGCGCCAGCAGCTCGGCCGGGACAGACTATGGCTACACCTTC. Its protein is CASSSAGTDYGYTF. V usage is TRBV5-1 and J usage is TRBJ1-2; 7 bases match TRBD1. Germline V gives CDR1 SGHRS, CDR2 YFSETQ. V gave up 3 bases and J gave up 3 bases; unmatched junction bases: 5. The CDR3 totals 14 residues.

The chain links TRBV19 to TRBJ2-7, with 12 bases that match TRBD1. The CDR3 sequence is 13 residues long. J was trimmed by 6 bases and V by 8 bases; bases with no gene match: 5. Germline-derived CDR1 and CDR2 are LNHDA and SQIVND (reference sequence). The CDR3 region is CASSGQGALEQYF. As DNA, the CDR3 is TGTGCCAGTTCGGGACAGGGGGCTCTCGAGCAGTACTTC.

The CDR3 reads CASSQDGRTRRNQPQHF. CDR3 in DNA: TGCGCCAGCAGCCAAGATGGTAGGACCAGACGCAATCAGCCCCAGCATTTT. The chain carries TRBV4-1 and TRBJ1-5; D remains ambiguous. The germline CDR1 and CDR2 sequences are MGHRA and YSYEKL. The CDR3 covers 17 residues. V lost 0 bases and J 2 bases, leaving 14 bases between the germline ends.

About this clone itself: This sample includes further DNA sequences coding for the same CDR3. The chain recombines TRBV5-1 with TRBJ2-7, with TRBD1 identical over 8 bases. The CDR3 has 14 amino acids. Germline V gives CDR1 SGHRS, CDR2 YFSETQ. J was trimmed by 4 bases and V by 2 bases; bases with no gene match: 5. Here the CDR3 reads CASSLGQGPYEQYF. In DNA form, the CDR3 reads TGCGCCAGCAGCTTAGGACAGGGACCTTACGAGCAGTACTTC.

V and J are TRBV2 and TRBJ2-2; D not resolved. Deletions cut 3 bases from V and 0 bases from J, with 8 bases between. The V gene's germline CDR1 is SNHLY and CDR2 FYNNEI. The CDR3 spans 15 residues. The CDR3 is CASSEYGPNTGELFF. Here the CDR3 DNA reads TGTGCCAGCAGTGAGTACGGACCGAACACCGGGGAGCTGTTTTTT.

The chain uses TRBV5-4 and TRBJ2-7; D call uncertain. CDR3 size: 14 residues. The V end lost 1 base, the J end lost 3 bases, and 11 bases lay between the germline ends. In germline, CDR1 is SGHNT, CDR2 YYREEE (reference sequence). The CDR3 here is CASSLLLGNYEQYF. CDR3 bases: TGTGCCAGCAGCTTGCTGCTAGGGAACTACGAGCAGTACTTC.

The chain recombines TRBV10-1 with TRBJ1-2, with no clear D. Germline V lookup: CDR1 WNHNN, CDR2 SYGVQD (reference sequence). This CDR3 is built from 12 residues. Between the trimmed V and J ends, which lost 4 bases and 6 bases, there was a span of 9 bases. The CDR3 here is CASSGSGDGYTF. Written as DNA, the CDR3 is TGCGCCAGCAGTGGATCTGGTGATGGCTACACCTTC.

V is TRBV13 and J is TRBJ2-1; TRBD2 matches at 7 bases. V was clipped by 5 bases and J by 6 bases; unmatched bases: 7. This CDR3 has 14 residues. Germline values: CDR1 PRHDT, CDR2 FYEKMQ (reference sequence). CDR3 in DNA: TGTGCCAGCAGCGGCCGGGACTATCTCAATGAGCAGTTCTTC. Protein: CASSGRDYLNEQFF.

This rearrangement joins TRBV28 to TRBJ1-2; D is uncertain. The germline gives CDR1 MDHEN, CDR2 SYDVKM. The V end was cut by 5 bases, the J end by 4 bases, with 17 bases between. The CDR3 has 15 amino acids. The CDR3 is CASSPRSTSSYGYTF. CDR3 coding DNA: TGTGCCAGCAGTCCCAGAAGTACCTCTAGCTATGGCTACACCTTC.